A selection of T cell receptor beta chains follows, all from one sample in a study of T cells in Graves' hyperthyroidism and ophthalmopathy. TCRdb analysed the multiplex PCR reads with MiXCR anew, one entry per CDR3 protein. Of around 500,000 distinct CDR3 sequences in the sample, 14% were seen once. The sequenced sample was blood. These receptors were obtained from a woman aged 40 to 50 with Graves' hyperthyroidism. The CDR3 runs from the conserved cysteine through the conserved F or W. D genes are given only for firm matches. Clone size is stated in some rows and not others, as once, few, many or a class when expanded.

d_call j_call v_call clone_size cdr3_length cdr3_aa cdr3_nt
TRBD1 TRBJ2-3 TRBV7-9 many 16 CASSQRTGESTDTQYF TGTGCCAGCAGCCAACGGACAGGAGAGAGCACAGATACGCAGTATTTT
TRBD1 TRBJ1-6 TRBV3-1 many 15 CASSQVGTEGSPLHF TGTGCCAGCAGCCAAGTAGGGACAGAAGGTTCACCCCTCCACTTT
- TRBJ1-1 TRBV19 - 13 CASKGQASAEAFF TGTGCCAGTAAGGGTCAGGCCTCCGCTGAAGCTTTCTTT
TRBD1 TRBJ2-7 TRBV5-1 many 13 CASSSQQGGEQYF TGCGCCAGCAGCTCCCAACAGGGGGGCGAGCAGTACTTC
- TRBJ2-1 TRBV3-1 few 15 CASSRSEISYNEQFF TGTGCCAGCAGCCGCTCGGAGATCTCCTACAATGAGCAGTTCTTC
- TRBJ2-3 TRBV2 many 12 CASTGTTDTQYF TGTGCCAGCACCGGGACCACAGATACGCAGTATTTT
- TRBJ1-1 TRBV5-1 - 16 CASSLDALGGLIEAFF TGCGCCAGCAGCTTGGATGCCCTAGGAGGGTTGATTGAAGCTTTCTTT
- TRBJ1-5 TRBV3-1 many 15 CASSQDGDSNQPQHF TGTGCCAGCAGCCAAGATGGGGACAGCAATCAGCCCCAGCATTTT
- TRBJ1-2 TRBV6-1 many 13 CASSSGPLYGYTF TGTGCCAGCAGCTCAGGGCCACTCTATGGCTACACCTTC
TRBD1 TRBJ2-7 TRBV15 - 13 CATGWDRPGEQYF TGTGCCACCGGGTGGGACAGGCCTGGAGAGCAGTACTTC
TRBD2 TRBJ2-1 TRBV7-3 - 17 CASSPVPGLPLYNEQFF TGTGCCAGCAGCCCTGTCCCGGGACTACCATTATACAATGAGCAGTTCTTC
- TRBJ1-5 TRBV5-6 - 15 CASSLGNSWKQPQHF TGTGCCAGCAGCTTGGGAAACAGCTGGAAGCAGCCCCAGCATTTT
TRBD1 TRBJ1-2 TRBV2 few 17 CASRQPIGTGGDGGYTF TGTGCCAGCAGACAACCAATCGGGACAGGGGGAGACGGGGGCTACACCTTC
- TRBJ2-3 TRBV12-5 - 15 CASGFVRVMADTQYF TGTGCTAGTGGTTTCGTAAGGGTTATGGCAGATACGCAGTATTTT
TRBD2 TRBJ2-1 TRBV9 many 17 CASSARAGPAGRNEQFF TGTGCCAGCAGCGCCCGAGCGGGACCGGCCGGTCGCAATGAGCAGTTCTTC
TRBD2 TRBJ2-7 TRBV13 - 14 CASSPLTSVNEQYF TGTGCCAGCAGCCCCCTTACTAGCGTGAACGAGCAGTACTTC